These 3 T cell receptor beta chains share one sample of origin, sequenced in a study of T-cell reconstitution after alpha-beta-depleted transplantation in children. Molecular barcoding with unique molecular identifiers was used for the TCRbeta library. TCRdb reanalysed the PCR reads using MiXCR and keeps one entry per CDR3 protein. The sample holds approximately 350,000 distinct CDR3 sequences, about an eighth seen once. Sequencing was performed on PBMCs, taken from the stem cell graft. These receptors were obtained from a human donor who donated a stem cell graft to a child with Fanconi anemia.

This clonotype came up a few times. The CDR3: CASSQGVSFLRGNEQFF. The CDR3 region has the DNA TGTGCCAGCAGCCAAGGAGTGTCGTTTCTAAGGGGGAATGAGCAGTTCTTC. The J gene is TRBJ2-1, the V gene TRBV3-1; maybe TRBD1 (6 bases). Germline V gene data show CDR1 as LGHDT and CDR2 as YNNKEL (reference sequence). Trimming removed 1 base at V and 7 bases at J, with 20 bases between. The CDR3 extends over 17 amino acids.

This clonotype has ten or more counts. The V call is TRBV20-1, the J call TRBJ2-1; 7 nucleotides line up with TRBD2. Germline-derived CDR1 and CDR2 are DFQATT and SNEGSKA (reference sequence). With 1 base clipped from V and 10 bases from J, the junction kept 4 bases outside the gene matches. This CDR3 spans 12 amino acids. CDR3 nucleotides: TGCAGTGCTAGAGGCGGGGGTCAAGAGCAGTTCTTC. It yields the protein CSARGGGQEQFF.

V and J are TRBV5-1 and TRBJ2-3; the D gene is possibly TRBD1 (6 bases). This CDR3 has 15 amino acids. Germline V gene lookup returns CDR1 SGHRS and CDR2 YFSETQ. V was cut by 3 bases and J by 7 bases, with 18 bases left in between. DNA for the CDR3: TGCGCCAGCAGCTCGGACAGACAACCTTGGAATACGCAGTATTTT. Its protein product is CASSSDRQPWNTQYF.